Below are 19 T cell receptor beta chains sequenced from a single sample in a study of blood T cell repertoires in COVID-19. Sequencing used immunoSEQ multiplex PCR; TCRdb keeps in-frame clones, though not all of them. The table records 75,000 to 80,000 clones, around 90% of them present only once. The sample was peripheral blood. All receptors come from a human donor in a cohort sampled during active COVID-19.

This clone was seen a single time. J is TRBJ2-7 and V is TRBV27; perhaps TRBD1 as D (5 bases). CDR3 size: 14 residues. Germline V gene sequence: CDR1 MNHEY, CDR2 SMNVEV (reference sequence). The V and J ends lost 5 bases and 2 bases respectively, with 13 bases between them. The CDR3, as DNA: TGTGCCAGCAGTATCGACAGTGGGGCCTACGAGCAGTACTTC. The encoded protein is CASSIDSGAYEQYF.

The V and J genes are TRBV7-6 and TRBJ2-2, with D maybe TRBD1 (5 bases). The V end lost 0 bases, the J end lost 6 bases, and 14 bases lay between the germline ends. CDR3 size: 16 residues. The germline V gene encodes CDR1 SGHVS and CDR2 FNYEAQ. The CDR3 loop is CASSLAVGARAGELFF. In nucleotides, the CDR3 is TGTGCCAGCAGCTTAGCTGTTGGGGCTAGGGCCGGGGAGCTGTTTTTT.

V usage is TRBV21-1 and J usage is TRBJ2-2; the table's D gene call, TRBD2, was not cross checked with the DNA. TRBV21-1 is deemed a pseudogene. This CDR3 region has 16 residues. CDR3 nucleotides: TGTGCCAGCAGCAAAAGGGGACTACCCAGCACCGGGGAGCTGTTTTTT. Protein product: CASSKRGLPSTGELFF.

CDR3 region: CASSEGGFQGLSYGYTF. DNA of the CDR3: TGTGCCAGCAGTGAAGGAGGATTTCAGGGGCTCAGCTATGGCTACACCTTC. The V call is TRBV6-1, the J call TRBJ1-2; possible D gene TRBD1, 6 bases. CDR3 length: 17 amino acids. Germline V gene data show CDR1 as MNHNS and CDR2 as SASEGT. Deletions cut 1 base from V and 4 bases from J, with 19 bases between.

The CDR3 is CASSLVGSSYNSPLHF. DNA of the CDR3: TGCGCCAGCAGCTTGGTGGGGAGCTCCTATAATTCACCCCTCCACTTT. This chain connects TRBV5-1 to TRBJ1-6; D unclear. The germline CDR1 and CDR2 sequences are SGHRS and YFSETQ. The V gene lost 0 bases and the J gene lost 0 bases, with 7 bases spanning the gap. There are 16 residues in the CDR3.

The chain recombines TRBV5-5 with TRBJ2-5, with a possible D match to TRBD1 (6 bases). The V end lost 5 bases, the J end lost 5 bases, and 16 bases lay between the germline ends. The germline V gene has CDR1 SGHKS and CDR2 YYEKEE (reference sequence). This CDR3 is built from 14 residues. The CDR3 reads CASRVGGSVETQYF. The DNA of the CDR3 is TGTGCCAGCAGGGTTGGGGGCTCAGTGGAGACCCAGTACTTC.

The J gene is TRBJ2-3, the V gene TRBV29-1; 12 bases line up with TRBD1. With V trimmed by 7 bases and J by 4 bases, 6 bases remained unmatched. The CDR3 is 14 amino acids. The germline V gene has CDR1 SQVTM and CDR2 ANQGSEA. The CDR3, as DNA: TGCAGCGCCGGGGACAGGGGGCTGGCAGATACGCAGTATTTT. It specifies CSAGDRGLADTQYF.

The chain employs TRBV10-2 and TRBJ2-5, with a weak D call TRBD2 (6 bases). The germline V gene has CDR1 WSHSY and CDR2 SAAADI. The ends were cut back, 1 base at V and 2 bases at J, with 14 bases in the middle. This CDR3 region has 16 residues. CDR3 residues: CASSELVSGLQETQYF. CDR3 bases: TGCGCCAGCAGTGAGTTGGTTAGCGGCCTACAAGAGACCCAGTACTTC.

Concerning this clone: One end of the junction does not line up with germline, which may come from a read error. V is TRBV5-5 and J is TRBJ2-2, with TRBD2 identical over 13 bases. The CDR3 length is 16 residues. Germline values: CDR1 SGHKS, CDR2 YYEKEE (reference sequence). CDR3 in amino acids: CASSRGTSGNAGELFF. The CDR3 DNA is TGTGCCAGCAGCCGCGGGACTAGCGGGAACGCCGGGGAGCTGTTTTTT.

The chain's CDR3 is CASSPTGSSYNEQFF. The CDR3 DNA reads as TGTGCCAGCAGCCCGACAGGGAGCTCCTACAATGAGCAGTTCTTC. The chain links TRBV5-6 to TRBJ2-1; 7 bases agree with TRBD1. The V gene's germline CDR1 is SGHDT and CDR2 YYEEEE. Losses at the gene ends were 4 bases for V and 0 bases for J; bases not matched to a gene: 4. The CDR3 has 15 amino acids.

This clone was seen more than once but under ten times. The CDR3 DNA follows: TGCGCCAGCAGCTTGGGGGCAGCGACAGGGAACACTGAAGCTTTCTTT. Protein sequence: CASSLGAATGNTEAFF. This chain uses TRBV5-1 with TRBJ1-1, with D perhaps TRBD1 (6 bases). Germline V gene lookup returns CDR1 SGHRS and CDR2 YFSETQ. With 0 bases removed from V and 1 base from J, the gap between germline ends came to 13 bases. This CDR3 region has 16 residues.

CDR3 protein: CASSPPGKGFGYTF. In nucleotides, the CDR3 is TGTGCCAGCTCACCACCGGGGAAGGGGTTCGGCTACACCTTC. The rearrangement joins TRBV18 to TRBJ1-2, with a tentative D call TRBD1 (5 bases). V shed 0 bases and J shed 8 bases, with 13 bases lying between them. The CDR3 runs to 14 residues. Germline V gene sequence: CDR1 KGHSH, CDR2 LQKENI.

The DNA for the CDR3 is TGTGCCTCCCTATCGACAGATACGCAGTATTTT. Translating gives CASLSTDTQYF. The chain joins TRBV11-2 to TRBJ2-3; D is unresolved. Per the germline V gene, CDR1 is SGHAT and CDR2 is FQNNGV. Trimming pared 11 bases from V and 3 bases from J, leaving 9 bases between. The CDR3 consists of 11 residues. The whole variable domain, filled in from reference TRBV11-2 and TRBJ2-3, reads EAGVAQSPRYKIIEKRQSVAFWCNPISGHATLYWYQQILGQGPKLLIQFQNNGVVDDSQLPKDRFSAERLKGVDSTLKIQPAKLEDSAVYLCASLSTDTQYFGPGTRLTVL.

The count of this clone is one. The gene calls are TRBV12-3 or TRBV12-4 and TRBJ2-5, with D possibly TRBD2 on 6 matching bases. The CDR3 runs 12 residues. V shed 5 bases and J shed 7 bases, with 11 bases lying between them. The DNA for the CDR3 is TGTGCCAGCAGTAGCCCCGGGGGGACCCAGTACTTC. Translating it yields CASSSPGGTQYF.

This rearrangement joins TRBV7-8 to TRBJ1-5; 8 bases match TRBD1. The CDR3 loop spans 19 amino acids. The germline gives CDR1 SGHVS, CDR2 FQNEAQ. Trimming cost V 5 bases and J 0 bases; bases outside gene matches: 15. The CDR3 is CASSARTDRDLYSNQPQHF. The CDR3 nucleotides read TGTGCCAGCAGCGCAAGGACGGACAGGGACTTATATAGCAATCAGCCCCAGCATTTT.

The CDR3 protein is CASSSRTSGGDNEQFF. The CDR3 DNA sequence: TGTGCCAGCAGCTCACGGACTAGCGGGGGGGACAATGAGCAGTTCTTC. The V call is TRBV5-4, the J call TRBJ2-1, with 15 bases matching TRBD2. Trimming removed 3 bases from V and 5 bases from J; junction bases left unmatched: 3. The CDR3 has 16 amino acids. CDR1 and CDR2 from the germline V gene are SGHNT and YYREEE (reference sequence).

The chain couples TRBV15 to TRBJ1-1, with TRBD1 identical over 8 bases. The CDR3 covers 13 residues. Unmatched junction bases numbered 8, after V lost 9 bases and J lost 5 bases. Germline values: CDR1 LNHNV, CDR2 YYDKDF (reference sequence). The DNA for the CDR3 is TGTGCCACGGCGACAGGGGTGGGTACTGAAGCTTTCTTT. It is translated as CATATGVGTEAFF.

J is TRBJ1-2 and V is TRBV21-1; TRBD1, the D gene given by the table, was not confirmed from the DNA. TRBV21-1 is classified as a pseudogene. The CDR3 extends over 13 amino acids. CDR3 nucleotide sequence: TGTGCCAGGAGCCCCGGGACAGGGCAGAGCTACACCTTC. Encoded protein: CARSPGTGQSYTF.

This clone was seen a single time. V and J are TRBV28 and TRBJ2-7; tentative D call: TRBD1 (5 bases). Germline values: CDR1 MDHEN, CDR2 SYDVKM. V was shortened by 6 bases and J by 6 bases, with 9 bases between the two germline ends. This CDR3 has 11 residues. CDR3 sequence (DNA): TGTGCCAGCAGAGGGGCTGCCGAGCAGTACTTC. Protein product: CASRGAAEQYF.